This T cell receptor (beta chain) originates from a study of T cell responses to AZD1222 COVID-19 vaccine. Per germline, CDR1 MNHEY and CDR2 SMNVEV (reference sequence). This CDR3 region has 15 residues. V was shortened by 2 bases and J by 5 bases, with 15 bases between the two germline ends. Assay used: immunoSEQ multiplex PCR; TCRdb lists only in-frame clones, some missing. Found here are 150,000 to 200,000 clones, 90% to 95% of them singletons; the top ten hold approximately 5.5%. This chain uses TRBV27 with TRBJ1-2; possible D gene TRBD1, 5 bases. The sample here was peripheral blood, taken 28 days after the second AZD1222 dose. The sequence was collected from an adult who received the AZD1222 COVID-19 vaccine. The CDR3 DNA reads TGTGCCAGCAGTTTAGAGGGGAGGGGTGCATATGGCTACACCTTC. The encoded protein is CASSLEGRGAYGYTF.